Following are 29 T cell receptor beta chains from one sample sequenced in a study of cytomegalovirus exposure and HLA in healthy donors (dated by TCRdb to about 2017). The library was built by means of the immunoSEQ multiplex PCR assay. In its TCRdb copy, this immuneACCESS table keeps in-frame sequences only and misses some clones. Where compared with another copy, unresolved V genes explain less than half of these, and the others have no known cause. This sample comprises some 150,000 clones, around 93% of them detected only once. Approximately 1.8% of the sample is in the top ten clones. The specimen sequenced was PBMCs. The receptors stem from a man aged 18 to 35 in good health and CMV-seropositive.

As concerns this clone: This CDR3 is also generated by other DNA sequences in the sample. The chain joins TRBV7-9 to TRBJ2-7; no firm D call. Germline values: CDR1 SEHNR, CDR2 FQNEAQ (reference sequence). The CDR3 contains 13 residues. V was clipped by 1 base and J by 2 bases, with 6 bases between them. CDR3: CASSLGSTYEQYF. DNA for the CDR3: TGTGCCAGCAGCTTAGGGAGTACCTACGAGCAGTACTTC.

The V call is TRBV6-5, the J call TRBJ2-7, with 10 bases matching TRBD2. The V segment lost 7 bases and the J segment 2 bases; nucleotides outside the gene matches: 2. Germline CDR1 MNHEY, CDR2 SVGAGI. The CDR3 is made up of 13 amino acids. The DNA for the CDR3 is TGTGCCAGCACCGGGACTAGCGCCTACGAGCAGTACTTC. It codes for CASTGTSAYEQYF.

The chain combines TRBV19 with TRBJ2-1; the match to TRBD1 covers 8 bases. Trimming cost V 6 bases and J 6 bases; bases outside gene matches: 22. This CDR3 has 19 residues. Germline V gene data show CDR1 as LNHDA and CDR2 as SQIVND (reference sequence). The CDR3 DNA reads as TGTGCCAGTAGCCCGAGGGTGAGACAGGGGACCCCCCGGGGCAATGAGCAGTTCTTC. As protein: CASSPRVRQGTPRGNEQFF.

The chain links TRBV7-3 to TRBJ2-3; D might be TRBD2 (6 bases). V shed 8 bases and J shed 3 bases, with 15 bases lying between them. The CDR3 length is 14 residues. From germline, CDR1 is SGHTA and CDR2 FQGTGA. CDR3 region: CASGGGGPTDTQYF. Written as DNA, the CDR3 is TGTGCCAGCGGGGGAGGAGGGCCTACAGATACGCAGTATTTT.

This chain links TRBV29-1 with TRBJ1-1, with 10 bases identical to TRBD1. The germline V gene encodes CDR1 SQVTM and CDR2 ANQGSEA. V lost 5 bases, J lost 0 bases, and 3 bases stayed unmatched. The CDR3 is made up of 14 amino acids. DNA of the CDR3: TGCAGCGTTCGACAGGGGGCCCTGAACACTGAAGCTTTCTTT. Amino acid sequence: CSVRQGALNTEAFF.

The chain links TRBV7-9 to TRBJ2-7; 8 bases fit TRBD1. V dropped 1 base and J dropped 2; count of bases not matched to a gene: 10. This CDR3 has 17 residues. Germline lookup yields CDR1 SEHNR and CDR2 FQNEAQ (reference sequence). In DNA form, the CDR3 reads TGTGCCAGCAGCTTAGTCCGGGGCAGGGGGCTCCCCTACGAGCAGTACTTC. As protein: CASSLVRGRGLPYEQYF. The full variable domain, with the rest looked up from reference TRBV7-9 and TRBJ2-7, is DTGVSQNPRHKITKRGQNVTFRCDPISEHNRLYWYRQTLGQGPEFLTYFQNEAQLEKSRLLSDRFSAERPKGSFSTLEIQRTEQGDSAMYLCASSLVRGRGLPYEQYFGPGTRLTVT.

The chain combines TRBV10-3 with TRBJ2-1; TRBD2 matches at 9 bases. This CDR3 comprises 15 residues. Germline assignment: CDR1 ENHRY and CDR2 SYGVKD. V lost 4 bases and J lost 5; bases outside the gene matches: 6. The CDR3 loop is CAISATSGLDNEQFF. As DNA, the CDR3 is TGTGCCATCAGTGCAACTAGCGGGCTCGACAATGAGCAGTTCTTC.

The J gene is TRBJ2-2, the V gene TRBV15; no firm D call. Trimming left V 2 bases short and J 0 bases short, with 10 bases between. Germline CDR1 reads LNHNV; CDR2 reads YYDKDF (reference sequence). The CDR3 length is 16 residues. The CDR3 region has the DNA TGTGCCACCAGCAGACCACGCGGAGCGAACACCGGGGAGCTGTTTTTT. Translation: CATSRPRGANTGELFF.

The CDR3 is CASSLGSGQAAYEQYF. The CDR3 bases are TGTGCCAGCAGTTTGGGGTCGGGACAGGCCGCCTACGAGCAGTACTTC. The genes are TRBV28 and TRBJ2-7, with 8 bases aligning to TRBD1. V lost 3 bases to trimming and J lost 2 bases; unmatched junction nucleotides: 9. The CDR3 runs to 16 residues. In germline, CDR1 is MDHEN, CDR2 SYDVKM.

This rearrangement joins TRBV29-1 to TRBJ2-1, with TRBD2 identical over 9 bases. This CDR3 is built from 14 residues. With 5 bases clipped from V and 12 bases from J, the junction kept 14 bases outside the gene matches. The germline gives CDR1 SQVTM, CDR2 ANQGSEA. In DNA form, the CDR3 reads TGCAGCGTTTATTATCCGGGACTAGCCCGGGGGCAGTTCTTC. It yields the protein CSVYYPGLARGQFF.

The chain employs TRBV5-1 and TRBJ1-1; maybe TRBD1 (5 bases). The CDR3 sequence is 18 residues long. Trimming left V 4 bases short and J 4 bases short, with 26 bases between. CDR1 and CDR2 (germline): SGHRS, YFSETQ. DNA for the CDR3: TGCGCCAGCAGCCGATTACCGGACACCCAAATGTGGGCCACTGAAGCTTTCTTT. Its protein is CASSRLPDTQMWATEAFF.

As DNA, the CDR3 is TGTGCCAGCAGTTTAGGCCTAGAGGGAGGCTACACCTTC. This encodes CASSLGLEGGYTF. This chain uses TRBV27 with TRBJ1-2; no definite D call. The CDR3 has 13 residues. The germline V gene has CDR1 MNHEY and CDR2 SMNVEV (reference sequence). V was trimmed by 2 bases and J by 8 bases, leaving 12 bases between them.

Worth noting for this clone: Sequence at one end of the junction differs from germline and may be a read error. This chain joins TRBV5-4 and TRBJ1-2; no reliable D call. Per the germline V gene, CDR1 is SGHNT and CDR2 is YYREEE (reference sequence). The CDR3 contains 11 residues. CDR3 sequence reads: CASSQDGLKAF. CDR3 nucleotides: TGTGCCAGCAGCCAAGACGGACTAAAGGCCTTC.

The chain is built from TRBV15 and TRBJ1-5; D is uncertain. The V end was cut by 8 bases, the J end by 0 bases, with 11 bases between. This CDR3 is built from 14 residues. Germline V gene lookup returns CDR1 LNHNV and CDR2 YYDKDF (reference sequence). The CDR3 DNA reads as TGTGCCACCCGCCAGACTTATAGCAATCAGCCCCAGCATTTT. Translated, it gives CATRQTYSNQPQHF.

The chain carries TRBV19 and TRBJ2-5; 8 bases are shared with TRBD2. This CDR3 comprises 15 residues. V shed 5 bases and J 5 bases; nucleotides not matched to a gene: 10. The germline V gene has CDR1 LNHDA and CDR2 SQIVND (reference sequence). CDR3 sequence: CASSGIAGRVETQYF. As DNA, the CDR3 is TGTGCCAGTAGTGGGATAGCGGGACGGGTGGAGACCCAGTACTTC.

The chain couples TRBV19 to TRBJ1-5; D not resolved. The V gene's germline CDR1 is LNHDA and CDR2 SQIVND (reference sequence). The CDR3 is 12 amino acids. V was trimmed by 2 bases and J by 6 bases, leaving 5 bases between them. CDR3 sequence reads: CASSIPFQPQHF. The CDR3 DNA is TGTGCCAGTAGTATACCTTTTCAGCCCCAGCATTTT.

The chain is built from TRBV7-6 and TRBJ2-1; TRBD1 agrees at 7 bases. V was clipped by 1 base and J by 3 bases; unmatched bases: 3. The CDR3 runs to 15 residues. Germline V gives CDR1 SGHVS, CDR2 FNYEAQ. In DNA form, the CDR3 reads TGTGCCAGCAGCTTAGGTCGGACAGGCTACAATGAGCAGTTCTTC. Translating it yields CASSLGRTGYNEQFF.

The rearrangement links TRBV6-5 to TRBJ2-2; 7 nucleotides line up with TRBD1. Per germline, CDR1 MNHEY and CDR2 SVGAGI. V was pared by 2 bases and J by 7 bases, with 10 bases of the junction left unmatched. CDR3 length equals 16 residues. CDR3 region: CASSYRLDRVNGELFF. CDR3 in DNA: TGTGCCAGCAGTTACAGATTAGACAGGGTCAACGGGGAGCTGTTTTTT.

The V call is TRBV4-1, the J call TRBJ2-1; 8 nucleotides match TRBD2. J lost 9 bases, V lost 1 base, and 5 bases had no gene match. This CDR3 is 14 amino acids long. Germline loops: CDR1 MGHRA, CDR2 YSYEKL. Written as DNA, the CDR3 is TGCGCCAGCAGCCAAGTACAGCGGGAGTCTGAGCAGTTCTTC. It specifies CASSQVQRESEQFF.

This chain connects TRBV7-9 to TRBJ2-2; the match to TRBD2 covers 16 bases. The CDR3 totals 18 residues. V dropped 5 bases and J dropped 0; count of bases not matched to a gene: 3. CDR1 is SEHNR, CDR2 FQNEAQ, per germline (reference sequence). The CDR3 DNA is TGTGCCAGCAGCCTGGGACTAGCGGGAGGGCCGAACACCGGGGAGCTGTTTTTT. Protein product: CASSLGLAGGPNTGELFF. Filled out from reference TRBV7-9 and TRBJ2-2, the complete variable domain reads DTGVSQNPRHKITKRGQNVTFRCDPISEHNRLYWYRQTLGQGPEFLTYFQNEAQLEKSRLLSDRFSAERPKGSFSTLEIQRTEQGDSAMYLCASSLGLAGGPNTGELFFGEGSRLTVL.

The gene calls are TRBV18 and TRBJ1-1; D uncertain. Germline V gives CDR1 KGHSH, CDR2 LQKENI. V lost 2 bases and J lost 11, with 12 bases in between. The CDR3 runs 12 residues. The CDR3 sequence: CASSPGRLSAFF. The CDR3 DNA reads TGTGCCAGCTCACCAGGTCGACTTAGTGCTTTCTTT.

The chain uses TRBV4-1 and TRBJ2-2; D is ambiguous. CDR1 and CDR2 from the germline V gene are MGHRA and YSYEKL. This CDR3 has 12 amino acids. V was pared by 7 bases and J by 7 bases, with 10 bases between. The CDR3 DNA follows: TGCGCCAGCATTTCCCTCGGCGGGGAGCTGTTTTTT. Protein product: CASISLGGELFF.

In this sample, this clone turned up once. The chain couples TRBV27 to TRBJ2-7; TRBD2 matches at 8 bases. With 6 bases clipped from V and 2 bases from J, the junction kept 3 bases outside the gene matches. CDR3 length: 13 residues. CDR1 and CDR2 from the germline V gene are MNHEY and SMNVEV (reference sequence). The CDR3 coding sequence is TGTGCCAGCAGACTAGCGGACGCCTACGAGCAGTACTTC. It codes for CASRLADAYEQYF.

The J gene is TRBJ1-1, the V gene TRBV10-3; a possible D gene is TRBD1 (6 bases). Germline V gives CDR1 ENHRY, CDR2 SYGVKD. V lost 10 bases and J 1 base, leaving 13 bases between the germline ends. The length of the CDR3 is 13 residues. The CDR3 protein is CATTGHPNTEAFF. CDR3 DNA sequence: TGTGCCACGACGGGACACCCGAACACTGAAGCTTTCTTT.

The chain is built from TRBV2 and TRBJ2-7, with D possibly being TRBD2 (6 bases). The CDR3 length is 14 residues. The germline V gene has CDR1 SNHLY and CDR2 FYNNEI. V shed 4 bases and J shed 3 bases, with 13 bases lying between them. The CDR3 loop is CASSVGSGVYEQYF. In DNA form, the CDR3 reads TGTGCCAGCAGTGTAGGGTCGGGGGTCTACGAGCAGTACTTC.

CDR3 coding DNA: TGTGCCAGTAGTATCGTGGGGGGGCTTTCAGATACGCAGTATTTT. Its protein product is CASSIVGGLSDTQYF. The rearrangement uses TRBV19 and TRBJ2-3; D possibly corresponds to TRBD2 (7 bases). The CDR3 loop spans 15 amino acids. Trimming left V 3 bases short and J 4 bases short, with 14 bases between. Germline assignment: CDR1 LNHDA and CDR2 SQIVND (reference sequence).

This chain joins TRBV5-6 and TRBJ2-7; 13 bases line up with TRBD2. The germline CDR1 and CDR2 sequences are SGHDT and YYEEEE. The CDR3 is made up of 15 amino acids. V gave up 4 bases and J gave up 4 bases; unmatched junction bases: 5. The CDR3 region is CASSQGLAGRYEQYF. CDR3 DNA sequence: TGTGCCAGCAGCCAGGGACTAGCGGGGCGATACGAGCAGTACTTC. The full variable domain, completed using reference TRBV5-6 and TRBJ2-7, is DAGVTQSPTHLIKTRGQQVTLRCSPKSGHDTVSWYQQALGQGPQFIFQYYEEEERQRGNFPDRFSGHQFPNYSSELNVNALLLGDSALYLCASSQGLAGRYEQYFGPGTRLTVT.

The gene calls are TRBV7-2 and TRBJ2-5; TRBD2 aligns across 9 bases. The CDR3 contains 15 residues. The J segment lost 4 bases and the V segment lost 5 bases, leaving 8 bases of the junction unmatched. CDR1 and CDR2 from the germline V gene are SGHTA and FQGNSA. The DNA of the CDR3 is TGTGCCAGCAGCCCGGCCGGGACTAGCACAGAGACCCAGTACTTC. It yields the protein CASSPAGTSTETQYF.

The chain employs TRBV6-6 and TRBJ2-7; TRBD2 matches at 9 bases. The V segment lost 5 bases and the J segment 2 bases; nucleotides outside the gene matches: 4. Germline V gives CDR1 MNHNY, CDR2 SVGAGI (reference sequence). This CDR3 spans 14 amino acids. The CDR3 sequence is CASSQIAGAYEQYF. In nucleotides, the CDR3 is TGTGCCAGCAGTCAGATAGCGGGAGCCTACGAGCAGTACTTC.